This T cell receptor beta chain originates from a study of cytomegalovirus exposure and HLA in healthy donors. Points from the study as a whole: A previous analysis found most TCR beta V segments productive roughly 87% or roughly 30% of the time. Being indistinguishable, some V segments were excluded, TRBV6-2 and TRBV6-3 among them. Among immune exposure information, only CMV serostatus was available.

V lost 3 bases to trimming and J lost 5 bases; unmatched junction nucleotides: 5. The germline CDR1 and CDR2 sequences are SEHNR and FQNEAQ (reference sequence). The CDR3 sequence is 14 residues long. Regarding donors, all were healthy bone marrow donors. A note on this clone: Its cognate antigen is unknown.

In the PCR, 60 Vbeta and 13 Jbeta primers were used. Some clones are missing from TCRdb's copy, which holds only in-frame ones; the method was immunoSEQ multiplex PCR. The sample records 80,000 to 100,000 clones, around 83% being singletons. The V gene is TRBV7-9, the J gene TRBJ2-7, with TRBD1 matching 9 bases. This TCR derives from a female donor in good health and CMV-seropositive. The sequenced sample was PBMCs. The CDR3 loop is CASSFFDRGNEQYF. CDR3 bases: TGTGCCAGCAGCTTCTTCGACAGGGGGAACGAGCAGTACTTC.